Below, 31 T cell receptor beta chains from the same sample are listed, as sequenced in a study of T-cell reconstitution after alpha-beta-depleted transplantation in children. Unique molecular identifiers were incorporated when the TCRbeta library was constructed. TCRdb processed the PCR reads anew with MiXCR; each CDR3 protein has one entry. The sample records more than 400,000 distinct CDR3 sequences, about an eighth being singletons. The material was PBMCs, mostly from graft donor cells, obtained 180 days after TCRalphabeta/CD19-depleted stem cell transplant. These receptors originate from a female patient aged 2-9 years who had a stem cell transplant for aplastic anemia, so the T cells may come from the graft donor.

This clonotype occurred once. V gene TRBV18 combines with J gene TRBJ2-3; the match to TRBD1 covers 9 bases. The germline V gene has CDR1 KGHSH and CDR2 LQKENI. This CDR3 contains 15 residues. Germline trimming cut 6 bases from V and 4 bases from J; bases unmatched to any gene: 8. The CDR3 DNA follows: TGTGCCAGCTCCCTAACAGGGGGCAGGGCAGATACGCAGTATTTT. It specifies CASSLTGGRADTQYF.

This clonotype appeared a few times. The chain joins TRBV2 to TRBJ2-5; TRBD2 agrees at 11 bases. The germline CDR1 and CDR2 sequences are SNHLY and FYNNEI. Trimming removed 2 bases from V and 6 bases from J; junction bases left unmatched: 5. The CDR3 spans 15 residues. The CDR3 nucleotides read TGTGCCAGCAGTGAAAGGGCTAGCGGGAGGCAGACCCAGTACTTC. Translation: CASSERASGRQTQYF. The entire variable domain, with the rest obtained from reference TRBV2 and TRBJ2-5, is as follows: EPEVTQTPSHQVTQMGQEVILRCVPISNHLYFYWYRQILGQKVEFLVSFYNNEISEKSEIFDDQFSVERPDGSNFTLKIRSTKLEDSAMYFCASSERASGRQTQYFGPGTRLLVL.

This clonotype was counted at least ten times. This chain uses TRBV12-3 or TRBV12-4 with TRBJ1-1; D is undetermined. V lost 3 bases to trimming and J lost 6 bases, with 8 bases between them. The length of the CDR3 is 12 residues. CDR3 nucleotides: TGTGCCAGCAGTTTCAGCACCCCTGAAGCTTTCTTT. It specifies CASSFSTPEAFF.

The rearrangement joins TRBV12-5 to TRBJ2-2; no clear D gene. Germline CDR1 and CDR2: LGHNT and FRNRAP. The CDR3 has 11 residues. Trimming removed 6 bases from V and 7 bases from J, with 6 bases in between. The CDR3 protein is CASGGHGELFF. As DNA, the CDR3 is TGTGCTAGTGGGGGTCACGGGGAGCTGTTTTTT.

The chain has TRBV24-1 and TRBJ2-7, with 9 bases aligning to TRBD1. V shed 6 bases, J shed 2 bases, and the junction held 4 bases outside the gene matches. Germline V gene data show CDR1 as KGHDR and CDR2 as SFDVKD. The CDR3 covers 14 residues. The CDR3 here is CATSNGQGTYEQYF. The CDR3 region has the DNA TGTGCCACCAGTAACGGACAGGGGACCTACGAGCAGTACTTC.

In its sample, this clonotype was seen a few times. The chain uses TRBV6-2 or TRBV6-3 and TRBJ2-3; 8 nucleotides agree with TRBD2. This CDR3 region has 16 residues. V trimming: 8 bases; J trimming: 3 bases; junction bases outside the gene matches: 13. CDR1 is MNHEY, CDR2 SVGEGT, per germline. CDR3 region: CASFSPSGGPTDTQYF. The CDR3 DNA sequence: TGTGCCAGCTTTTCACCCTCGGGAGGGCCTACAGATACGCAGTATTTT.

This clonotype came up a few times. V is TRBV20-1 and J is TRBJ2-7; D is possibly TRBD1 or TRBD2 (5 bases each). In germline, CDR1 is DFQATT, CDR2 SNEGSKA (reference sequence). The length of the CDR3 is 13 residues. V dropped 2 bases and J dropped 2 bases, with 10 bases sitting between them. The CDR3 DNA follows: TGCAGTGCTAGACCCGGGACGACCTACGAGCAGTACTTC. Its translation: CSARPGTTYEQYF.

Only a few counts were recorded for this clonotype. This chain uses TRBV9 with TRBJ2-2, with D perhaps matching TRBD1 (5 bases). Trimming removed 2 bases at V and 4 bases at J, with 9 bases between. CDR3 length equals 14 residues. Germline V gives CDR1 SGDLS, CDR2 YYNGEE. The DNA of the CDR3 is TGTGCCAGCAGCGTCGACAGAAGCACCGGGGAGCTGTTTTTT. Translated: CASSVDRSTGELFF.

This rearrangement joins TRBV6-5 to TRBJ2-3, with a possible D match to TRBD2 (6 bases). The V end was cut by 0 bases, the J end by 6 bases, with 16 bases between. Per the germline V gene, CDR1 is MNHEY and CDR2 is SVGAGI. There are 16 residues in the CDR3. CDR3 nucleotide sequence: TGTGCCAGCAGTTACTCTGGGACTCCCCTCGGGGATACGCAGTATTTT. Its translation is CASSYSGTPLGDTQYF.

The gene calls are TRBV11-2 and TRBJ2-2; the D gene is possibly TRBD2 (5 bases). Germline values: CDR1 SGHAT, CDR2 FQNNGV. Trimming cost V 7 bases and J 5 bases, with 17 bases left between them. The CDR3 runs 15 residues. The CDR3 sequence: CASNAGARGTGELFF. The CDR3 DNA reads as TGTGCCAGCAACGCGGGTGCCCGGGGAACCGGGGAGCTGTTTTTT.

This clonotype was detected only a few times. The CDR3 DNA reads as TGCGCCAGCAGCTTGGAACGGGGAAGTGAGCAGTTCTTC. Translation: CASSLERGSEQFF. The V and J genes are TRBV5-1 and TRBJ2-1; maybe TRBD2 (5 bases). V was trimmed by 0 bases and J by 9 bases, leaving 10 bases between them. The CDR3 has 13 amino acids. Germline loops: CDR1 SGHRS, CDR2 YFSETQ.

The chain's CDR3 is CASSWGPYEQYV. In DNA form, the CDR3 reads TGTGCCAGCAGCTGGGGACCTTACGAGCAGTACGTC. This sequence joins TRBV7-2 and TRBJ2-7; the D call may be TRBD1 or TRBD2 (5 bases each). The V end was cut by 4 bases, the J end by 4 bases, with 8 bases between. This CDR3 is built from 12 residues. Germline lookup yields CDR1 SGHTA and CDR2 FQGNSA.

This rearrangement joins TRBV18 to TRBJ2-7; D possibly corresponds to TRBD2 (6 bases). Trimming removed 3 bases from V and 2 bases from J, with 8 bases in between. The CDR3 consists of 13 residues. Germline CDR1 KGHSH, CDR2 LQKENI. The CDR3 here is CASSPGGPYEQYV. In nucleotides, the CDR3 is TGTGCCAGCTCACCCGGGGGTCCCTACGAGCAGTACGTC.

The chain joins TRBV20-1 to TRBJ2-2, with 12 bases lining up with TRBD2. Germline CDR1 DFQATT, CDR2 SNEGSKA (reference sequence). Trimming at V came to 1 base and at J to 3 bases, leaving 3 bases not matched to a gene. The CDR3 has 16 residues. DNA of the CDR3: TGCAGTGCTAGAGGGACTAGCGGGACAGACACCGGGGAGCTGTTTTTT. The encoded protein is CSARGTSGTDTGELFF.

This clonotype was observed a few times. The chain carries TRBV10-3 and TRBJ2-7, with 10 bases lining up with TRBD1. CDR3 size: 20 residues. Germline V gene sequence: CDR1 ENHRY, CDR2 SYGVKD. Trimming took 2 bases from V and 1 from J; bases not matched to a gene: 17. The CDR3 DNA reads TGTGCCATCAGTGAGGACGACAGGGGGCGTGTACTAGACCATTCCTACGAGCAGTACGTC. Translated: CAISEDDRGRVLDHSYEQYV.

This clonotype was detected many times. This sequence joins TRBV10-2 and TRBJ2-7, with a tentative D call TRBD2 (5 bases). The CDR3 consists of 13 residues. Germline V gene sequence: CDR1 WSHSY, CDR2 SAAADI. Trimming cost V 0 bases and J 6 bases, with 9 bases left between them. CDR3 nucleotide sequence: TGCGCCAGCAGTGAGTCGCCTAGCCCCGAGCAGTACGTC. Its translation is CASSESPSPEQYV.

The J gene is TRBJ1-3, the V gene TRBV6-1, with TRBD1 matching over 9 bases. V was clipped by 8 bases and J by 1 base; unmatched bases: 12. This CDR3 spans 17 amino acids. Germline V gene sequence: CDR1 MNHNS, CDR2 SASEGT. CDR3 in amino acids: CASRTGELVQSGNTIYF. Here the CDR3 DNA reads TGTGCCAGCCGGACAGGGGAATTGGTGCAGTCTGGAAACACCATATATTTT.

The chain recombines TRBV5-4 with TRBJ1-2; D unresolved. V dropped 0 bases and J dropped 0 bases, with 21 bases sitting between them. Germline V CDR1 and CDR2: SGHNT, YYREEE (reference sequence). This CDR3 has 19 residues. The CDR3 loop reads CASSLGLVPPPPTNYGYTF. The CDR3 DNA reads TGTGCCAGCAGCTTGGGGTTGGTTCCTCCCCCGCCAACTAACTATGGCTACACCTTC. The full variable domain, in which reference TRBV5-4 and TRBJ1-2 provide the parts outside the CDR3, is ETGVTQSPTHLIKTRGQQVTLRCSSQSGHNTVSWYQQALGQGPQFIFQYYREEENGRGNFPPRFSGLQFPNYSSELNVNALELDDSALYLCASSLGLVPPPPTNYGYTFGSGTRLTVV.

This clonotype was seen only a few times. V is TRBV5-1 and J is TRBJ1-5; D is unresolved. The CDR3 totals 13 residues. Germline V gene sequence: CDR1 SGHRS, CDR2 YFSETQ. V shed 2 bases and J shed 2 bases, with 5 bases lying between them. In DNA, the CDR3 is TGCGCCAGCAGCTTCACGGGCAATCAGCCCCAGCATTTT. Translating it yields CASSFTGNQPQHF.

V is TRBV9 and J is TRBJ2-7; TRBD2 matches at 9 bases. CDR3 length: 17 residues. The V gene's germline CDR1 is SGDLS and CDR2 YYNGEE. V gave up 0 bases and J gave up 5 bases; unmatched junction bases: 12. The CDR3 spells CASSVGVLSGRRDEQYF. Here the CDR3 DNA reads TGTGCCAGCAGCGTAGGCGTCTTAAGCGGGAGGAGAGACGAGCAGTACTTC. Full variable domain (rest looked up from reference TRBV9 and TRBJ2-7): DSGVTQTPKHLITATGQRVTLRCSPRSGDLSVYWYQQSLDQGLQFLIQYYNGEERAKGNILERFSAQQFPDLHSELNLSSLELGDSALYFCASSVGVLSGRRDEQYFGPGTRLTVT.

In its sample, this clonotype was seen a few times. V usage is TRBV6-5 and J usage is TRBJ1-1; D is undetermined. This CDR3 is built from 14 residues. V dropped 4 bases and J dropped 0 bases, with 9 bases sitting between them. The V gene's germline CDR1 is MNHEY and CDR2 SVGAGI. In DNA form, the CDR3 reads TGTGCCAGCAGTTCCTTCTTAATGAACACTGAAGCTTTCTTT. Amino acid sequence: CASSSFLMNTEAFF.

The CDR3 DNA reads as TGTGCCAGTCTCCGGGACAGGGATGAAAAACTGTTTTTT. It is translated as CASLRDRDEKLFF. The V call is TRBV2, the J call TRBJ1-4, with 9 bases lining up with TRBD1. The junction had 5 bases not matched to a gene; V was cut back by 9 bases and J by 6 bases. This CDR3 is built from 13 residues. Per germline, CDR1 SNHLY and CDR2 FYNNEI.

This rearrangement joins TRBV12-5 to TRBJ2-3; tentative D call: TRBD1 (6 bases). V was clipped by 5 bases and J by 5 bases, with 17 bases between them. CDR1 LGHNT and CDR2 FRNRAP come from the germline V gene. The CDR3 runs 15 residues. In DNA, the CDR3 is TGTGCTAGTGGTGAGATCTCGACAGGCAAAGATACGCAGTATTTT. This encodes CASGEISTGKDTQYF.

This clonotype was picked up many times. V is TRBV18 and J is TRBJ2-5; the match to TRBD1 covers 10 bases. The trim removed 3 bases at V and 1 base at J, leaving 2 bases unmatched. Germline-derived CDR1 and CDR2 are KGHSH and LQKENI. The CDR3 is 15 residues long. For the CDR3, the DNA is TGTGCCAGCTCACCTGGACAGGGGGGCCAAGAGACCCAGTACTTC. This sequence encodes CASSPGQGGQETQYF.

The chain joins TRBV24-1 to TRBJ2-6; 7 nucleotides match TRBD2. This CDR3 is 15 amino acids long. J was trimmed by 2 bases and V by 5 bases; bases with no gene match: 2. Germline V gene data show CDR1 as KGHDR and CDR2 as SFDVKD. CDR3 amino acids: CATSGAGAGANVLTF. CDR3 nucleotide sequence: TGTGCCACCAGTGGGGCGGGGGCTGGGGCCAACGTCCTGACTTTC.

A few counts support this clonotype. The V call is TRBV7-9, the J call TRBJ1-2; no definite D call. The germline CDR1 and CDR2 sequences are SEHNR and FQNEAQ (reference sequence). CDR3 length: 14 amino acids. Trimming stripped 1 base from V and 8 bases from J, with 14 bases between. CDR3 protein: CASSLGDGMGGYTF. CDR3 DNA sequence: TGTGCCAGCAGCTTAGGAGACGGTATGGGCGGCTACACCTTC.

The table lists this clonotype with a few counts. The CDR3 coding sequence is TGTGCCACCCAGGACGGGCCCTACGAGCAGTACTTC. Protein: CATQDGPYEQYF. V and J are TRBV19 and TRBJ2-7, with D hard to call. CDR1 and CDR2 from the germline V gene are LNHDA and SQIVND (reference sequence). V shed 10 bases and J shed 2 bases, with 12 bases lying between them. This CDR3 has 12 residues. The full variable domain, in which reference TRBV19 and TRBJ2-7 provide the parts outside the CDR3, is DGGITQSPKYLFRKEGQNVTLSCEQNLNHDAMYWYRQDPGQGLRLIYYSQIVNDFQKGDIAEGYSVSREKKESFPLTVTSAQKNPTAFYLCATQDGPYEQYFGPGTRLTVT.

The rearrangement joins TRBV6-5 to TRBJ2-1; D gene uncertain. CDR1 and CDR2 from the germline V gene are MNHEY and SVGAGI. There are 16 residues in the CDR3. V lost 0 bases, J lost 6 bases, and 15 bases lay in between. The CDR3 nucleotides read TGTGCCAGCAGTTACTCGATTGGTCATTACCTCAATGAGCAGTTCTTC. Protein: CASSYSIGHYLNEQFF.

This chain links TRBV20-1 with TRBJ2-1; 11 bases match TRBD1. With 6 bases clipped from V and 7 bases from J, the junction kept 2 bases outside the gene matches. Germline V gene sequence: CDR1 DFQATT, CDR2 SNEGSKA (reference sequence). The CDR3 consists of 12 residues. The CDR3 region has the DNA TGCAGTGCCGGACAGGGGGCAAATGAGCAGTTCTTC. This translates into CSAGQGANEQFF.

The chain links TRBV20-1 to TRBJ2-5; either TRBD1 or TRBD2 may fit D (5 bases each). This CDR3 is built from 12 residues. Germline loops: CDR1 DFQATT, CDR2 SNEGSKA (reference sequence). Trimming took off 3 bases at V and 5 bases at J, with 10 bases between the two ends. The CDR3 DNA follows: TGCAGTGCTAGTTCCAGGGACGAGACCCAGTACTTC. Its translation: CSASSRDETQYF.

The V and J genes are TRBV20-1 and TRBJ2-3; a weak D match, TRBD2 (6 bases). V was trimmed by 7 bases and J by 6 bases, leaving 11 bases between them. This CDR3 is 11 amino acids long. Germline-derived CDR1 and CDR2 are DFQATT and SNEGSKA (reference sequence). The CDR3: CSDSSGDTQYF. The CDR3 DNA sequence: TGCAGTGATTCCAGCGGGGATACGCAGTATTTT.